These 12 T cell receptor beta chains were all obtained from the same sample, sequenced in a study of T cell changes during pregnancy in multiple sclerosis. The method was immunoSEQ multiplex PCR; TCRdb's version includes in-frame clones alone and lacks a portion of them. The table records approximately 30,000 clones, 88% of them present only once. Source: CD8+ T cells from peripheral blood mononuclear cells, taken in the second trimester of pregnancy. These receptors originate from a female donor with multiple sclerosis, enrolled in a pregnancy study.

V gene TRBV27 combines with J gene TRBJ2-1, with D possibly TRBD1 on 6 matching bases. Looked up from germline, CDR1 is MNHEY and CDR2 is SMNVEV (reference sequence). The CDR3 runs to 15 residues. V shed 5 bases and J shed 0 bases, with 11 bases lying between them. The CDR3 reads CASSLEDSSYNEQFF. The CDR3 coding sequence is TGTGCCAGCAGTCTTGAGGACAGCTCCTACAATGAGCAGTTCTTC.

This sequence joins TRBV7-8 and TRBJ2-1, with D perhaps TRBD1 (5 bases). V was shortened by 4 bases and J by 7 bases, with 17 bases between the two germline ends. CDR3 length: 15 residues. Germline V lookup: CDR1 SGHVS, CDR2 FQNEAQ. CDR3 amino acids: CASSSKDSNWNEQFF. The CDR3 DNA reads TGTGCCAGCAGCTCCAAAGACAGTAATTGGAATGAGCAGTTCTTC.

The V and J genes are TRBV6-1 and TRBJ2-3; 11 positions agree with TRBD2. Looked up from germline, CDR1 is MNHNS and CDR2 is SASEGT. V trimming: 2 bases; J trimming: 6 bases; junction bases outside the gene matches: 13. The CDR3 extends over 18 amino acids. DNA of the CDR3: TGTGCCAGCAGTGAAATCCCGGGTAGCGGGGGGGCGACGGATACGCAGTATTTT. Translated, it gives CASSEIPGSGGATDTQYF.

V gene TRBV6-4 combines with J gene TRBJ1-6; D is perhaps TRBD1 (5 bases). This CDR3 has 15 amino acids. Germline V CDR1 and CDR2: MRHNA, SNTAGT. Trimming cost V 4 bases and J 7 bases, with 14 bases left between them. The CDR3 sequence: CASSARGTVNSPLHF. The DNA for the CDR3 is TGTGCCAGCAGTGCCCGGGGGACGGTGAATTCACCCCTCCACTTT.

The chain recombines TRBV6-1 with TRBJ1-5; the D gene is possibly TRBD1 (5 bases). Germline values: CDR1 MNHNS, CDR2 SASEGT. V was cut by 3 bases and J by 6 bases, with 12 bases left in between. The CDR3 contains 14 residues. In nucleotides, the CDR3 is TGTGCCAGCAGTGATCGGCAGGGAGGTCAGCCCCAGCATTTT. This sequence encodes CASSDRQGGQPQHF.

This chain connects TRBV6-6 to TRBJ2-5, with 11 bases matching TRBD2. V lost 6 bases, J lost 2 bases, and 5 bases stayed unmatched. Per germline, CDR1 MNHNY and CDR2 SVGAGI (reference sequence). The CDR3 consists of 15 residues. The CDR3 protein is CASRRTSGPQETQYF. The CDR3 nucleotides are TGTGCCAGCAGGAGGACTAGCGGGCCTCAAGAGACCCAGTACTTC.

This clone was recorded once. V and J are TRBV5-1 and TRBJ1-4; D is uncertain. Per germline, CDR1 SGHRS and CDR2 YFSETQ. Trimming stripped 0 bases from V and 5 bases from J, with 8 bases between. This CDR3 is built from 14 residues. DNA for the CDR3: TGCGCCAGCAGCTTGGCCAGGATAAATGAAAAACTGTTTTTT. This encodes CASSLARINEKLFF.

The genes are TRBV4-1 and TRBJ2-1, with TRBD2 as a possible D gene (6 bases). Germline-derived CDR1 and CDR2 are MGHRA and YSYEKL. The CDR3 loop spans 16 amino acids. Deletions cut 4 bases from V and 3 bases from J, with 16 bases between. CDR3 coding DNA: TGCGCCAGCAGCCTAGTAGCGGAGGTGATCTACAATGAGCAGTTCTTC. Translation gives CASSLVAEVIYNEQFF.

J is TRBJ2-1 and V is TRBV7-9, with 10 bases identical to TRBD1. Unmatched junction bases numbered 8, after V lost 5 bases and J lost 7 bases. This CDR3 is built from 15 residues. Germline V gene sequence: CDR1 SEHNR, CDR2 FQNEAQ (reference sequence). This chain's CDR3 is CASSLRQGAKNEQFF. In DNA form, the CDR3 reads TGTGCCAGCAGCCTTCGACAGGGGGCGAAGAATGAGCAGTTCTTC.

The V call is TRBV6-5, the J call TRBJ1-5; the D gene is possibly TRBD1 (6 bases). CDR3 size: 15 residues. V was clipped by 6 bases and J by 0 bases, with 12 bases between them. CDR1 and CDR2 (germline): MNHEY, SVGAGI. The CDR3 bases are TGTGCCAGCAGCCTAACAGGGAATAGCAATCAGCCCCAGCATTTT. Its translation: CASSLTGNSNQPQHF.

The chain uses TRBV19 and TRBJ1-5; 9 bases align to TRBD1. Germline values: CDR1 LNHDA, CDR2 SQIVND (reference sequence). The CDR3 has 15 amino acids. The V segment lost 6 bases and the J segment 3 bases; nucleotides outside the gene matches: 6. For the CDR3, the DNA is TGTGCCAGTAGATACAGGGGGCTTGACAATCAGCCCCAGCATTTT. It is translated as CASRYRGLDNQPQHF.

The chain joins TRBV12-5 to TRBJ1-4; the D is unclear. Germline V gene data show CDR1 as LGHNT and CDR2 as FRNRAP. Trimming pared 0 bases from V and 8 bases from J, leaving 22 bases between. The CDR3 is 18 amino acids. CDR3 loop: CASGLVPLEMWVVEKLFF. DNA of the CDR3: TGTGCTAGTGGTTTGGTTCCCCTGGAGATGTGGGTGGTGGAAAAACTGTTTTTT. The full variable domain, in which reference TRBV12-5 and TRBJ1-4 provide the parts outside the CDR3, is DARVTQTPRHKVTEMGQEVTMRCQPILGHNTVFWYRQTMMQGLELLAYFRNRAPLDDSGMPKDRFSAEMPDATLATLKIQPSEPRDSAVYFCASGLVPLEMWVVEKLFFGSGTQLSVL.